These T cell receptor beta chains were read from a single sample in a study of CD8+ T cells in alopecia areata. Using immunoSEQ multiplex PCR, the repertoire was profiled, and TCRdb retains in-frame clones only, with some absent. The table has over 70,000 clones, approximately 72% seen once. The sequenced sample was CD8+ T cells sorted from blood, obtained at week 24, from a patient treated with tofacitinib. These receptors came from a human donor with alopecia areata. CDR3s include the opening cysteine and the closing phenylalanine or tryptophan. The order of the fields is D gene, clone size, V gene, J gene, CDR3 DNA, CDR3 protein. D genes are given only for firm matches. Some rows have no size entry. The others give once, few or many, or a class for an expanded clone.

D gene: TRBD2; clone size: .; V gene: TRBV19; J gene: TRBJ2-2; CDR3 DNA: TGTGCCAGTAGTTTAGACGGGACTAGCTTATCGAACACCGGGGAGCTGTTTTTT; CDR3 protein: CASSLDGTSLSNTGELFF
D gene: .; clone size: .; V gene: TRBV30; J gene: TRBJ2-1; CDR3 DNA: TGTGCCTGGAGCGAAGCGGGCGGGTCCTACAATGAGCAGTTCTTC; CDR3 protein: CAWSEAGGSYNEQFF
D gene: .; clone size: .; V gene: TRBV5-1; J gene: TRBJ1-4; CDR3 DNA: TGCGCCAGCAGTAACGAGAATAATGAAAAACTGTTTTTT; CDR3 protein: CASSNENNEKLFF
D gene: .; clone size: .; V gene: TRBV4-1; J gene: TRBJ2-2; CDR3 DNA: TGCGCCAGCAGCCAAGATTTAGGGTCTCCGCCCGGGGAGCTGTTTTTT; CDR3 protein: CASSQDLGSPPGELFF
D gene: .; clone size: few; V gene: TRBV14; J gene: TRBJ2-7; CDR3 DNA: TGTGCCAGCAGCCAAGATCTGACATCCTCCTACGAGCAGTACTTC; CDR3 protein: CASSQDLTSSYEQYF
D gene: .; clone size: .; V gene: TRBV19; J gene: TRBJ2-1; CDR3 DNA: TGTGCCAGTAGTATAGGCTCCACAGATGAGCAGTTCTTC; CDR3 protein: CASSIGSTDEQFF
D gene: .; clone size: .; V gene: TRBV15; J gene: TRBJ2-5; CDR3 DNA: TGTGCCACCAGCAGAGATTTCGGTCTTGGGCCGGAGACCCAGTACTTC; CDR3 protein: CATSRDFGLGPETQYF
D gene: .; clone size: .; V gene: TRBV6-1; J gene: TRBJ1-1; CDR3 DNA: TGTGCCAGCAGGCGGGAGTCTGCTTTCTTT; CDR3 protein: CASRRESAFF
D gene: TRBD1; clone size: .; V gene: TRBV5-8; J gene: TRBJ2-7; CDR3 DNA: TGTGCCAGCAGCACCAGACAGGGCACCTACGAGCAGTACTTC; CDR3 protein: CASSTRQGTYEQYF
D gene: TRBD2; clone size: few; V gene: TRBV7-2; J gene: TRBJ2-7; CDR3 DNA: TGTGCCAGCAGCTTAGGCCTAGCGGCCTTCGAGCAGTACTTC; CDR3 protein: CASSLGLAAFEQYF
D gene: .; clone size: .; V gene: TRBV19; J gene: TRBJ1-1; CDR3 DNA: TGTGCCAGTAGCATGACGGGGGCAGCAGACACTGAAGCTTTCTTT; CDR3 protein: CASSMTGAADTEAFF
D gene: TRBD2; clone size: .; V gene: TRBV5-1; J gene: TRBJ2-1; CDR3 DNA: TGCGCCAGCAGCACCGGACTAGCGGGAGAAAATGAGCAGTTCTTC; CDR3 protein: CASSTGLAGENEQFF
D gene: TRBD2; clone size: .; V gene: TRBV27; J gene: TRBJ2-5; CDR3 DNA: TGTGCCAGCAGAAACACTAGACTAGCGTGGGAGACCCAGTACTTC; CDR3 protein: CASRNTRLAWETQYF
D gene: .; clone size: .; V gene: TRBV7-9; J gene: TRBJ2-7; CDR3 DNA: TGTGCCAGCAGCAACGGGGACTCCTACGAGCAGTACTTC; CDR3 protein: CASSNGDSYEQYF
D gene: .; clone size: once; V gene: TRBV30; J gene: TRBJ2-7; CDR3 DNA: TGTGCCTGGAGTCTCCTAGGGTCACTCTACGAGCAGTACTTC; CDR3 protein: CAWSLLGSLYEQYF
D gene: TRBD2; clone size: .; V gene: TRBV7-8; J gene: TRBJ2-5; CDR3 DNA: TGTGCCAGCAGCCCTTCTCGGGACTACCTTCAAGAGACCCAGTACTTC; CDR3 protein: CASSPSRDYLQETQYF
D gene: .; clone size: .; V gene: TRBV5-1; J gene: TRBJ2-3; CDR3 DNA: TGCGCCAGCAGCCTTAACACAGATACGCAGTATTTT; CDR3 protein: CASSLNTDTQYF
D gene: TRBD1; clone size: .; V gene: TRBV9; J gene: TRBJ1-2; CDR3 DNA: TGTGCCAGCAGCGTGGCCCTCGGGACAGGGGGAAATGGCTACACCTTC; CDR3 protein: CASSVALGTGGNGYTF
D gene: .; clone size: .; V gene: TRBV27; J gene: TRBJ2-7; CDR3 DNA: TGTGCCAGCAGTGCCGACAGCCTAGCGTCCTACGAGCAGTACTTC; CDR3 protein: CASSADSLASYEQYF
D gene: TRBD1; clone size: few; V gene: TRBV23-1; J gene: TRBJ1-2; CDR3 DNA: TGCGCCAGCAGTCAACCGGGACAGGGCACGTCGGACTATGGCTACACCTTC; CDR3 protein: CASSQPGQGTSDYGYTF
D gene: .; clone size: .; V gene: TRBV19; J gene: TRBJ2-7; CDR3 DNA: TGTGCCAGTAGTATAGGCGGCTCCTACGAGCAGTACTTC; CDR3 protein: CASSIGGSYEQYF
D gene: .; clone size: .; V gene: TRBV29-1; J gene: TRBJ1-1; CDR3 DNA: TGCAGCGTTGGTTCTGTGTGGGGGAAGGGCACTGAAGCTTTCTTT; CDR3 protein: CSVGSVWGKGTEAFF
D gene: .; clone size: .; V gene: TRBV4-3; J gene: TRBJ1-2; CDR3 DNA: TGCGCCAGCAGCCAAGATGAAGCGACAGGCAACTATGGCTACACCTTC; CDR3 protein: CASSQDEATGNYGYTF
D gene: .; clone size: .; V gene: TRBV6-8; J gene: TRBJ1-4; CDR3 DNA: TGTGCCAGCAGTGACTGGTCAGGCGAAAAACTGTTTTTT; CDR3 protein: CASSDWSGEKLFF
D gene: .; clone size: few; V gene: TRBV5-5; J gene: TRBJ2-1; CDR3 DNA: TGCGCCAGCAGCCAAGATCCGGGCTTGGGGCAGTTCTTC; CDR3 protein: CASSQDPGLGQFF
D gene: .; clone size: .; V gene: TRBV5-6; J gene: TRBJ2-3; CDR3 DNA: TGTGCCAGCAGTCCAACGGGGGCAGATACGCAGTATTTT; CDR3 protein: CASSPTGADTQYF
D gene: .; clone size: .; V gene: TRBV5-1; J gene: TRBJ2-7; CDR3 DNA: TGCGCCAGCAGCCGGGCGCCAGGGGACTACGAGCAGTACTTC; CDR3 protein: CASSRAPGDYEQYF
D gene: .; clone size: .; V gene: TRBV4-1; J gene: TRBJ2-7; CDR3 DNA: TGCGCCAGCAGCCAAGGGACGGAAACCTACGAGCAGTACTTC; CDR3 protein: CASSQGTETYEQYF
D gene: .; clone size: few; V gene: TRBV6-6; J gene: TRBJ1-2; CDR3 DNA: TGTGCCAGCAGTTACCGAGCGGGGGGCTACACCTTC; CDR3 protein: CASSYRAGGYTF
D gene: .; clone size: .; V gene: TRBV6-1; J gene: TRBJ2-1; CDR3 DNA: TGTGCCAGCAGTGCTATAACCGGGGCGGTCAGGCTATACAATGAGCAGTTCTTC; CDR3 protein: CASSAITGAVRLYNEQFF
D gene: .; clone size: .; V gene: TRBV27; J gene: TRBJ2-7; CDR3 DNA: TGTGCCAGCTCATCCGGGGGCTTCGCGCAGTACTTC; CDR3 protein: CASSSGGFAQYF
D gene: .; clone size: .; V gene: TRBV7-9; J gene: TRBJ2-3; CDR3 DNA: TGTGCCAGCAGACCTCCAGCGGGCACAGATACGCAGTATTTT; CDR3 protein: CASRPPAGTDTQYF
D gene: .; clone size: once; V gene: TRBV9; J gene: TRBJ2-3; CDR3 DNA: TGTGCCAGCAGCGTAGCTCATGTCAGCACAGATACGCAGTATTTT; CDR3 protein: CASSVAHVSTDTQYF
D gene: TRBD2; clone size: once; V gene: TRBV7-2; J gene: TRBJ2-1; CDR3 DNA: TGTGCCAGCAGCTTACCTATGGGACTAGCGGACCCTAGCTACAATGAGCAGTTCTTC; CDR3 protein: CASSLPMGLADPSYNEQFF
D gene: .; clone size: few; V gene: TRBV9; J gene: TRBJ1-2; CDR3 DNA: TGTGCCAGCAGCGTAGACGGCCGCTTAGGTCCGAGCTACACCTTC; CDR3 protein: CASSVDGRLGPSYTF
D gene: .; clone size: few; V gene: TRBV11-2; J gene: TRBJ2-7; CDR3 DNA: TGTGCCAGCAGCCCCCCGACAGGGGAGGGGCAGTACTTC; CDR3 protein: CASSPPTGEGQYF
D gene: .; clone size: few; V gene: TRBV4-1; J gene: TRBJ2-2; CDR3 DNA: TGCGCCAGCAGCCATACGAACACCGGGGAGCTGTTTTTT; CDR3 protein: CASSHTNTGELFF
D gene: TRBD1; clone size: .; V gene: TRBV4-1; J gene: TRBJ1-1; CDR3 DNA: TGCGCCAGCAGCCCACAGGGGGCGGCCGAAGCTTTCTTT; CDR3 protein: CASSPQGAAEAFF
D gene: TRBD2; clone size: few; V gene: TRBV2; J gene: TRBJ2-2; CDR3 DNA: TGTGCCAGCAGTGACGGTGGGGGACTAGCATCTACCGGGGAGCTGTTTTTT; CDR3 protein: CASSDGGGLASTGELFF
D gene: TRBD2; clone size: few; V gene: TRBV27; J gene: TRBJ2-5; CDR3 DNA: TGTGCCAGCAGACCCGTTGACGGGGGGAACCAAGAGACCCAGTACTTC; CDR3 protein: CASRPVDGGNQETQYF
D gene: .; clone size: .; V gene: TRBV27; J gene: TRBJ2-3; CDR3 DNA: TGTGCCAGCAGGGGGGTCCGCGGGCGTACGCAGTATTTT; CDR3 protein: CASRGVRGRTQYF
D gene: .; clone size: .; V gene: TRBV5-1; J gene: TRBJ2-2; CDR3 DNA: TGCGCCAGCAGCCCCGTGAGAGGTAACACCGGGGAGCTGTTTTTT; CDR3 protein: CASSPVRGNTGELFF
D gene: .; clone size: few; V gene: TRBV5-1; J gene: TRBJ2-3; CDR3 DNA: TGCGCCAGCAGCCCCAAAGCGGGCACAGATACGCAGTATTTT; CDR3 protein: CASSPKAGTDTQYF
D gene: .; clone size: .; V gene: TRBV14; J gene: TRBJ1-2; CDR3 DNA: TGTGCCAGCAGCCACCAACTGGACAGTTCCTATGGCTACACCTTC; CDR3 protein: CASSHQLDSSYGYTF
D gene: .; clone size: few; V gene: TRBV7-8; J gene: TRBJ2-5; CDR3 DNA: TGTGCCAGCAGCTTAGCGATAGGGGGGACGCAAGAGACCCAGTACTTC; CDR3 protein: CASSLAIGGTQETQYF
D gene: .; clone size: .; V gene: TRBV5-1; J gene: TRBJ2-1; CDR3 DNA: TGCGCCAGCAGCCCCATTGGGGTGACAGGATACAATGAGCAGTTCTTC; CDR3 protein: CASSPIGVTGYNEQFF
D gene: .; clone size: .; V gene: TRBV10-3; J gene: TRBJ2-3; CDR3 DNA: TGTGCCATCAGTGAGGGTGGGGATACGCAGTATTTT; CDR3 protein: CAISEGGDTQYF
D gene: .; clone size: few; V gene: TRBV27; J gene: TRBJ2-1; CDR3 DNA: TGTGCCAGCAGGACAGACTTATACAATGAGCAGTTCTTC; CDR3 protein: CASRTDLYNEQFF
D gene: TRBD2; clone size: once; V gene: TRBV5-1; J gene: TRBJ2-1; CDR3 DNA: TGCGCCAGCAGCTTGGAGGCTAGCGGGAGCCCTCTCTACAATGAGCAGTTCTTC; CDR3 protein: CASSLEASGSPLYNEQFF
D gene: TRBD2; clone size: .; V gene: TRBV10-3; J gene: TRBJ2-7; CDR3 DNA: TGTGCCATCAGTGGAGCGGGACTCTCCTACGAGCAGTACTTC; CDR3 protein: CAISGAGLSYEQYF
D gene: .; clone size: few; V gene: TRBV7-3; J gene: TRBJ2-5; CDR3 DNA: TGTGCCAGCAGCCCGTCTGGCGGCGGTCGGGAGACCCAGTACTTC; CDR3 protein: CASSPSGGGRETQYF
D gene: .; clone size: .; V gene: TRBV29-1; J gene: TRBJ2-1; CDR3 DNA: TGCAGCGTTGAGGGTCTATTCAGGGCGGCGGAAGGGGGGCAGTTCTTC; CDR3 protein: CSVEGLFRAAEGGQFF
D gene: TRBD2; clone size: few; V gene: TRBV6-5; J gene: TRBJ2-3; CDR3 DNA: TGTGCCAGCAGTTTACGCGGGGGGGCGGATACGCAGTATTTT; CDR3 protein: CASSLRGGADTQYF
D gene: .; clone size: few; V gene: TRBV2; J gene: TRBJ2-1; CDR3 DNA: TGTGCCAGACACAACACTCTGAGGACAGCAGAAGAAACCTCCTACAATGAGCAGTTCTTC; CDR3 protein: CARHNTLRTAEETSYNEQFF
D gene: .; clone size: many; V gene: TRBV19; J gene: TRBJ1-2; CDR3 DNA: TGTGCCAGTAGTACGGGACTGACGCAGTACTATGGCTACACCTTC; CDR3 protein: CASSTGLTQYYGYTF
D gene: .; clone size: .; V gene: TRBV10-3; J gene: TRBJ1-1; CDR3 DNA: TGTGCCATCAGTGAGTCGGGGGGACAAACGGGGACTGAAGCTTTCTTT; CDR3 protein: CAISESGGQTGTEAFF
D gene: .; clone size: .; V gene: TRBV4-3; J gene: TRBJ2-1; CDR3 DNA: TGCGCCAGCAGCCAAGGGGCCTCCTACAATGAGCAGTTCTTC; CDR3 protein: CASSQGASYNEQFF
D gene: TRBD2; clone size: .; V gene: TRBV11-2; J gene: TRBJ2-3; CDR3 DNA: TGTGCCAGCAGCTTGCCCCTAGCGGGTGAAATAGATACGCAGTATTTT; CDR3 protein: CASSLPLAGEIDTQYF
D gene: .; clone size: .; V gene: TRBV30; J gene: TRBJ2-3; CDR3 DNA: TGTGCCTGGAGTGAAGGGCGGGGTGCAGATACGCAGTATTTT; CDR3 protein: CAWSEGRGADTQYF